This T cell receptor beta chain was observed in a study of cytomegalovirus exposure and HLA in healthy donors. General observations from the study: The likely origin of a cluster of highly shared sequence variants was a sequencing artifact.

Points on this clone: The antigen is not known.

Trimming shortened V by 2 bases and J by 3 bases, and 12 bases separated the two germline ends. The length of the CDR3 is 14 residues. Germline CDR1 is SGHRS and CDR2 is YFSETQ. Primers: 60 Vbeta forward and 13 Jbeta reverse. Only in-frame clones appear in the TCRdb table, and some are missing; sequencing was by immunoSEQ multiplex PCR. Of about 100,000 clones in the sample, 81% were seen once. The TCR comes from a man between 25 and 39 years old in good health and CMV-seronegative. The chain has TRBV5-1 and TRBJ2-7; D possibly corresponds to TRBD1 (5 bases). The sequenced sample consisted of PBMCs. CDR3 residues: CASSFTGRFYEQYF. CDR3 in DNA: TGCGCCAGCAGCTTTACAGGACGTTTCTACGAGCAGTACTTC.